A selection of T cell receptor beta chains follows, all from one sample in a study of PD-L1 blockade in urothelial cancer. Generated by immunoSEQ multiplex PCR, the TCRdb table keeps only in-frame clones and is missing some. The profile covers tens of thousands of clones, with about four fifths appearing a single time and less than 3.5% taken by the ten largest. The sequences come from PBMCs, collected around atezolizumab (anti-PD-L1) treatment. The receptors come from a man between 65 and 79 years old with urothelial cancer. Both conserved end residues are part of each CDR3. Fields, in order: D gene, V gene, J gene, clone size, CDR3 DNA, CDR3 protein. The D gene is left open where the match is weak. The listing skips clone size in some rows; elsewhere it reads once, few, many or a size class.

D: TRBD1
V: TRBV9
J: TRBJ2-1
size: NA
DNA: TGTGCCAGCAGCGAGACAGGGGCCCGACTTAATGAGCAGTTCTTC
CDR3: CASSETGARLNEQFF

D: NA
V: TRBV30
J: TRBJ1-2
size: NA
DNA: TGTGCCTGGAGTGATGTCAGGGGCTATGGCTACACCTTC
CDR3: CAWSDVRGYGYTF

D: NA
V: TRBV5-1
J: TRBJ1-1
size: NA
DNA: TGCGCCACCAACGAGGGTGGGGACACTGAAGCTTTCTTT
CDR3: CATNEGGDTEAFF

D: TRBD1
V: TRBV28
J: TRBJ1-4
size: NA
DNA: TGTGCCAGCGTTGAAGGAGGGGGCTCTAATGAAAAACTGTTTTTT
CDR3: CASVEGGGSNEKLFF

D: TRBD2
V: TRBV2
J: TRBJ2-1
size: few
DNA: TGTGCCAGCAGCCTCACTAGCGGGGAATACAATGAGCAGTTCTTC
CDR3: CASSLTSGEYNEQFF

D: TRBD1
V: TRBV7-2
J: TRBJ1-2
size: NA
DNA: TGTGCCAGCAGCCCCGACTCGACAGGGACATTCTATGGCTACACCTTC
CDR3: CASSPDSTGTFYGYTF

D: TRBD2
V: TRBV9
J: TRBJ2-3
size: NA
DNA: TGTGCCAGCAGCGGGGGGTGGGGACTAGGGGAGCATACGCAGTATTTT
CDR3: CASSGGWGLGEHTQYF

D: NA
V: TRBV4-2
J: TRBJ1-2
size: once
DNA: TGTGCCAGCAGCCAAGATGCCGGCGGGAGCTATGGCTACACCTTC
CDR3: CASSQDAGGSYGYTF

D: TRBD2
V: TRBV5-4
J: TRBJ2-7
size: NA
DNA: TGTGCCAGCAGCTCCTCCCTAGCGGGGGCCACCGAGCAGTACTTC
CDR3: CASSSSLAGATEQYF

D: TRBD1
V: TRBV7-8
J: TRBJ1-4
size: NA
DNA: TGTGCCAGCAGCTTAGAAAATCGAGGGACAGGGCGTTTGGGTTTTAATGAAAAACTGTTTTTT
CDR3: CASSLENRGTGRLGFNEKLFF

D: TRBD2
V: TRBV18
J: TRBJ2-2
size: few
DNA: TGTGCCAGCTCTCCAACGACTAGCGGGTTCACCGGGGAGCTGTTTTTT
CDR3: CASSPTTSGFTGELFF

D: NA
V: TRBV7-3
J: TRBJ2-2
size: NA
DNA: TGTGCCAGCAGCTTAAGGGGCAACACCGGGGAGCTGTTTTTT
CDR3: CASSLRGNTGELFF

D: NA
V: TRBV7-2
J: TRBJ2-7
size: NA
DNA: TGTGCCAGCAGCCCCCTATTCGCGGCGTCCTACGAGCAGTACTTC
CDR3: CASSPLFAASYEQYF

D: NA
V: TRBV25-1
J: TRBJ2-4
size: NA
DNA: TGTGCCAGCAGGCAAGAGGAGGGAAACATTCAGTACTTC
CDR3: CASRQEEGNIQYF

D: TRBD1
V: TRBV6-6
J: TRBJ2-1
size: NA
DNA: TGTGCCAGCAGCTGGACAGGGGGCTACAATGAGCAGTTCTTC
CDR3: CASSWTGGYNEQFF

D: NA
V: TRBV5-8
J: TRBJ1-5
size: few
DNA: TGTGCCAGCAGCCCCCACAGGGTTAAAGGAGAGAGAGGTCAGCCCCAGCATTTT
CDR3: CASSPHRVKGERGQPQHF

D: NA
V: TRBV6-1
J: TRBJ1-2
size: NA
DNA: TGTGCCAGCACGGGAAAGGCCAGGACCTTC
CDR3: CASTGKARTF

D: NA
V: TRBV4-3
J: TRBJ2-4
size: once
DNA: TGCGCCAGCAGCCACCCCGACCCCCCTAGCGAGTCTACTCTAGCCAAAAACATTCAGTACTTC
CDR3: CASSHPDPPSESTLAKNIQYF

D: TRBD1
V: TRBV5-1
J: TRBJ2-1
size: NA
DNA: TGCGCCAGCAGACCCGTTTACAGGGGGCTCTCGTACAATGAGCAGTTCTTC
CDR3: CASRPVYRGLSYNEQFF

D: TRBD1
V: TRBV27
J: TRBJ2-2
size: once
DNA: TGTGCCAGCAGCCCAGGGGGCTTGGGGGAGCTGTTTTTT
CDR3: CASSPGGLGELFF

D: TRBD2
V: TRBV15
J: TRBJ2-4
size: NA
DNA: TGTGCCACCAGCAGGGGGTCCGCACTAGCGGGAAACATTCAGTACTTC
CDR3: CATSRGSALAGNIQYF

D: NA
V: TRBV5-4
J: TRBJ1-2
size: NA
DNA: TGTGCCAGCAGCGGGACACAGACTAACTATGGCTACACCTTC
CDR3: CASSGTQTNYGYTF

D: TRBD1
V: TRBV11-2
J: TRBJ1-6
size: few
DNA: TGTGCCAGCACCGAACAGACAGGGAATTCACCCCTCCACTTT
CDR3: CASTEQTGNSPLHF

D: TRBD1
V: TRBV5-6
J: TRBJ2-2
size: few
DNA: TGTGCCAGCAGCTCCGGGACAGGGAAACGCGGGGAGCTGTTTTTT
CDR3: CASSSGTGKRGELFF

D: TRBD2
V: TRBV15
J: TRBJ2-7
size: NA
DNA: TGTGCCACCAGCAGAGAGGGGCGGGAGGTGGGGCTTTACTTC
CDR3: CATSREGREVGLYF

D: TRBD1
V: TRBV10-3
J: TRBJ2-3
size: NA
DNA: TGTGCCATCAGTGGCTCAGGGGGTGCGAAAGATACGCAGTATTTT
CDR3: CAISGSGGAKDTQYF

D: TRBD2
V: TRBV5-1
J: TRBJ2-7
size: NA
DNA: TGCGCCAGCAGCCCTAGCGGGAACTCCTACGAGCAGTACTTC
CDR3: CASSPSGNSYEQYF